This is a list of T cell receptor beta chains from one sample in a study of graft-versus-host responses after intestinal transplantation. The antigens of these receptors remain unknown. Produced via immunoSEQ multiplex PCR; TCRdb's table is partial and in-frame only. This sample has about 47,000 clones, with roughly 96% found just once. This specimen consisted of unstimulated CD8+ T cells sorted from spleen or lymph node cells, obtained before transplant. Receptor source: a human donor who was the organ donor for an intestinal transplant. The CDR3 runs from the conserved cysteine through the conserved F or W. Fields, in order: D gene, J gene, V gene, clone size, CDR3 DNA, CDR3 protein. The D gene is left open where the match is weak. Size tells how often a clone was seen (once, few, many) or the class of an expanded clone, and some rows leave it out.

TRBD1 TRBJ1-2 TRBV11-3 . TGTGCCAGCAGCTCGGGACAGAACATGGGCGGCTACACCTTC CASSSGQNMGGYTF
TRBD1 TRBJ2-3 TRBV6-6 . TGTGCCAGCAGGACAGGGGGCACAGATACGCAGTATTTT CASRTGGTDTQYF
. TRBJ2-1 TRBV27 . TGTGCCAGCAGTTTATCCTCCGCGGTTGGGCAGTTCTTC CASSLSSAVGQFF
. TRBJ2-3 TRBV7-9 . TGTGCCAGCAGCTTAACTCTTGTCCAAAGGGCCACAGATACGCAGTATTTT CASSLTLVQRATDTQYF
. TRBJ1-4 TRBV2 . TGTGCCAGCAGTGAAACAGAGGAGTCGGATGAAAAACTGTTTTTT CASSETEESDEKLFF
. TRBJ1-1 TRBV19 . TGTGCCAGTAGTATAGACCCCAGCACTGAAGCTTTCTTT CASSIDPSTEAFF
. TRBJ1-1 TRBV29-1 . TGCAGCGTTGAAGTCGATGCGGGCACTGAAGCTTTCTTT CSVEVDAGTEAFF
TRBD1 TRBJ2-7 TRBV5-4 . TGTGCCAGCAGCCGGGACAGGTTTTTAAACGAGCAGTACTTC CASSRDRFLNEQYF
. TRBJ2-1 TRBV27 . TGTGCCAGCAGTCCTCGGGGGCAGCTGGCCTCCTACAATGAGCAGTTCTTC CASSPRGQLASYNEQFF
TRBD1 TRBJ2-3 TRBV4-1 . TGCGCCAGCAGCCCCAGGCGACAGGGGGCCCCAGATACGCAGTATTTT CASSPRRQGAPDTQYF
. TRBJ2-7 TRBV9 . TGTGCCAGCAGCGTAACCCCCTCCTACGAGCAGTACTTC CASSVTPSYEQYF
. TRBJ2-1 TRBV12-5 . TGTGCTAGTGGTCACCTCCCCGACCGCCAGTTCTTC CASGHLPDRQFF
. TRBJ1-1 TRBV11-3 once TGTGCCAGCACCGTTTCGGGCACTGAAGCTTTCTTT CASTVSGTEAFF
TRBD1 TRBJ1-4 TRBV7-9 once TGTGCCAGCAGCTTACGTGAGGAGGGACAGGGAGGCGAAAAACTGTTTTTT CASSLREEGQGGEKLFF
TRBD1 TRBJ2-3 TRBV29-1 . TGCAGCGTTGAACTGTCATTGGCGGGACAGGGTATAGTCTTAATGGCAGATACGCAGTATTTT CSVELSLAGQGIVLMADTQYF
. TRBJ1-1 TRBV10-3 . TGTGCCATCAGTGAGTCGGCGGGGGTTGGCACTGAAGCTTTCTTT CAISESAGVGTEAFF
. TRBJ1-1 TRBV14 . TGTGCCAGCAGCCACTTAGAAGACATGAACACTGAAGCTTTCTTT CASSHLEDMNTEAFF
. TRBJ1-2 TRBV6-1 . TGTGCCAGCAGTGAAGGAGGCGGGAGGCATGGCTACACCTTC CASSEGGGRHGYTF
TRBD1 TRBJ1-1 TRBV29-1 . TGCAGCGTCCCGGGGGACAGGTTGAACACTGAAGCTTTCTTT CSVPGDRLNTEAFF
TRBD1 TRBJ2-1 TRBV5-1 . TGCGCCAGCAGCTTGGCCAAAGGGGACAGGGGAAACAATGAGCAGTTCTTC CASSLAKGDRGNNEQFF
. TRBJ2-2 TRBV7-9 . TGTGCCAGCAGCCTAGGTGCCACCGGGGAGCTGTTTTTT CASSLGATGELFF
. TRBJ1-3 TRBV4-3 . TGCGCCAGCAGCCAAGAACTGGCCTTGGAGTTTTCTGGAAACACCATATATTTT CASSQELALEFSGNTIYF
. TRBJ2-7 TRBV13 once TGTGCCAGCGTCCTCATGGGGGACCCCGAGCAGTACTTC CASVLMGDPEQYF
TRBD1 TRBJ1-5 TRBV11-2 . TGTGCCAGCAGCTTAGAACCGGGACAGGGGGCGCGCGGGGATCAGCCCCAGCATTTT CASSLEPGQGARGDQPQHF
. TRBJ1-4 TRBV4-2 . TGTGCCAGCAGCTCCGGGTTCCCACTTAAATTTAATGAAAAACTGTTTTTT CASSSGFPLKFNEKLFF
. TRBJ1-2 TRBV27 . TGTGCCAGCAGTCCCCTTTCCCGCGCGGATGGCTACACCTTC CASSPLSRADGYTF
. TRBJ1-2 TRBV4-3 . TGCGCCAGCAGCCAAGGCAACGGCTACACCTTC CASSQGNGYTF
. TRBJ1-1 TRBV7-9 . TGTGCCAGCAGCTCAGACAGTAACACTGAAGCTTTCTTT CASSSDSNTEAFF
. TRBJ2-5 TRBV9 . TGTGCCAGCAGCGTTGAGACCCAGTACTTC CASSVETQYF
. TRBJ1-2 TRBV7-9 . TGTGCCAGCAGCTTAGCGGAGACGGTTATGCCTGGCTACACCTTC CASSLAETVMPGYTF
TRBD2 TRBJ2-1 TRBV6-1 . TGTGCCAGCAGTGACCACCCCCTAGCGGGGGGACAGTACAATGAGCAGTTCTTC CASSDHPLAGGQYNEQFF
. TRBJ1-6 TRBV7-9 . TGTGCCAGCAGCTTAGTGTCCGTCAGCTCCTATAATTCACCCCTCCACTTT CASSLVSVSSYNSPLHF
. TRBJ1-1 TRBV15 . TGTGCCACCAGCCCGGCAGGCACGGGCGTTCCTGAAGCTTTCTTT CATSPAGTGVPEAFF
. TRBJ2-7 TRBV28 . TGTGCCAGCAACCTAGGACCAGCTTACTCCTACGAGCAGTACTTC CASNLGPAYSYEQYF
. TRBJ2-1 TRBV9 . TGTGCCAGCAGCCCCGACTGGGTTTCTTACAATGAGCAGTTCTTC CASSPDWVSYNEQFF
TRBD1 TRBJ2-1 TRBV29-1 . TGCAGCGCTGGGACAGGGGAATACAATGAGCAGTTCTTC CSAGTGEYNEQFF
. TRBJ1-1 TRBV4-2 once TGTGCCAGCAGCCGAGAAGACAGGTTTGAAGCTTTCTTT CASSREDRFEAFF
. TRBJ1-6 TRBV28 . TGTGCCAGCAGATGGGACGGCTCACCCCTCCACTTT CASRWDGSPLHF
. TRBJ2-7 TRBV5-4 . TGTGCCAGCAGCTTAGACTTGGGGGGCGAGCAGTACTTC CASSLDLGGEQYF
TRBD2 TRBJ2-5 TRBV6-5 once TGTGCCAGCAGAGCGGGGGGGGTCCAAGAGACCCAGTACTTC CASRAGGVQETQYF
. TRBJ2-2 TRBV4-3 . TGCGCCAGCAGCCAAGCAGTCATAGGCACCGGGGAGCTGTTTTTT CASSQAVIGTGELFF
. TRBJ2-1 TRBV29-1 . TGCAGCGAAGTGGACCGGGGCAACAATGAGCAGTTCTTC CSEVDRGNNEQFF
TRBD1 TRBJ1-4 TRBV7-2 . TGTGCCAGCAGTCTAGGTCAGGGGGAGGGGGAAAAACTGTTTTTT CASSLGQGEGEKLFF
TRBD2 TRBJ2-3 TRBV11-1 . TGTGCCAGCAGCTTAGCTCGGGAGGACACAGATACGCAGTATTTT CASSLAREDTDTQYF
TRBD1 TRBJ1-4 TRBV5-6 once TGTGCCAGCAGCTTGGGACAGGGGACCGGAAAACTGTTTTTT CASSLGQGTGKLFF
TRBD1 TRBJ1-5 TRBV19 . TGTGCCAGTAGTTGGGGGACAGCCAGTAATCAGCCCCAGCATTTT CASSWGTASNQPQHF
. TRBJ1-1 TRBV18 . TGTGCCAGCTCACCGGGTCAGGGGACTGAAGCTTTCTTT CASSPGQGTEAFF
TRBD1 TRBJ1-1 TRBV9 . TGTGCCAGCAGCGCGAATGACAGGGTGAACACTGAAGCTTTCTTT CASSANDRVNTEAFF
. TRBJ2-7 TRBV4-3 . TGCGCCAGCAGCCAAGATTGGTCGACCGTCAGCTCCTACGAGCAGTACTTC CASSQDWSTVSSYEQYF
. TRBJ1-5 TRBV2 . TGTGCCAGCAGTGAAGAAGGGGGTGTGGGTTACAATCAGCCCCAGCATTTT CASSEEGGVGYNQPQHF
. TRBJ1-1 TRBV28 once TGTGCCAGCAGTTTAGCGAGCAGGATGTACACTGAAGCTTTCTTT CASSLASRMYTEAFF
. TRBJ1-6 TRBV6-1 . TGTGCCAGCAGTGAATGGGGAGGGGTGGGGAATTCACCCCTCCACTTT CASSEWGGVGNSPLHF
. TRBJ1-4 TRBV7-9 . TGTGCCAGCAGCTCGCGACAGTCCGGGGGGTATAATGAAAAACTGTTTTTT CASSSRQSGGYNEKLFF
. TRBJ2-7 TRBV19 once TGTGCCAGTAGTATAGACGACGTCTCCTCCTACGAGCAGTACTTC CASSIDDVSSYEQYF
TRBD1 TRBJ1-1 TRBV4-3 . TGCGCCAGCAGCCAAGGGACAGGGAGTCCGACTGAAGCTTTCTTT CASSQGTGSPTEAFF
. TRBJ2-2 TRBV7-2 . TGTGCCAGCAGCTTATGGGCGGGGGCAGGGGGCAACACCGGGGAGCTGTTTTTT CASSLWAGAGGNTGELFF
. TRBJ2-7 TRBV6-1 once TGTGCCAGCGGGGAATCTTTGACAGCCTTCTACGAGCAGTACTTC CASGESLTAFYEQYF